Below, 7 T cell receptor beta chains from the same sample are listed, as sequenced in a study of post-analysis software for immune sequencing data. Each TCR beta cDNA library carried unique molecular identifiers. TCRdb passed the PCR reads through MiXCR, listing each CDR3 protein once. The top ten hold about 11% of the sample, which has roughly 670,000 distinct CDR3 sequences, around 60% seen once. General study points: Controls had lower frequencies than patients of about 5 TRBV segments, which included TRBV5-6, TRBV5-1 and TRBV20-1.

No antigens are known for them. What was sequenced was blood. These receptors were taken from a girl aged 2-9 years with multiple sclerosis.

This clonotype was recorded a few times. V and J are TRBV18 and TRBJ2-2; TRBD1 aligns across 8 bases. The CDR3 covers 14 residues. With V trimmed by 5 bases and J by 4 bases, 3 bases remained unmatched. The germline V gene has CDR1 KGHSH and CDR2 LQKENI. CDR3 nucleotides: TGTGCCAGCTCATCAGACAGGGGCACCGGGGAGCTGTTTTTT. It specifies CASSSDRGTGELFF.

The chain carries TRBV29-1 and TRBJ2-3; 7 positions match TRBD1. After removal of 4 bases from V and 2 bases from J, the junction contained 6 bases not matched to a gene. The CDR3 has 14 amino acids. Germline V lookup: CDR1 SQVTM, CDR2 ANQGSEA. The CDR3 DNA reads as TGCAGCGTTGCCCAGGGGACAGCCACAGATACGCAGTATTTT. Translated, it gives CSVAQGTATDTQYF.

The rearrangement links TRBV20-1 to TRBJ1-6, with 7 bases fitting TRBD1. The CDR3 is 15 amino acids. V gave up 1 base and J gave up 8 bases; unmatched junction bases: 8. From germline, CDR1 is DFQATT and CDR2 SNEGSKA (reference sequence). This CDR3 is CSARAPRGEDSPLHF. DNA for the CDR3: TGCAGTGCTAGAGCCCCCAGGGGGGAAGATTCACCCCTCCACTTT.

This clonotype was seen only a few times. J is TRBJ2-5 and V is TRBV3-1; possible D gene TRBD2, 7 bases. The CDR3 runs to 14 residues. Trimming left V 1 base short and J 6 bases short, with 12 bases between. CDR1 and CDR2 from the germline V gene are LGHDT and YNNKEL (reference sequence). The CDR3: CASSQGTRGKTQYF. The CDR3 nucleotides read TGTGCCAGCAGCCAAGGGACTAGGGGGAAGACCCAGTACTTC.

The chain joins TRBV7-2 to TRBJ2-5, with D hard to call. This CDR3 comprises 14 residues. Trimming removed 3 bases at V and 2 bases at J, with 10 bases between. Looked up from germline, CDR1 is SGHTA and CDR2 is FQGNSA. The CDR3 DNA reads TGTGCCAGCAGCTTTGAGAATTTACAAGAGACCCAGTACTTC. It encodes CASSFENLQETQYF.

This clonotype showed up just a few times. The CDR3 nucleotides are TGTGCCAGCAGCAAAGCACGGGACAGGGACGGATACGAGCAGTACTTC. It translates to CASSKARDRDGYEQYF. The chain uses TRBV21-1 and TRBJ2-7; the table's D call, TRBD1, has no DNA check behind it. TRBV21-1 is a pseudogene locus. This CDR3 region has 16 residues.

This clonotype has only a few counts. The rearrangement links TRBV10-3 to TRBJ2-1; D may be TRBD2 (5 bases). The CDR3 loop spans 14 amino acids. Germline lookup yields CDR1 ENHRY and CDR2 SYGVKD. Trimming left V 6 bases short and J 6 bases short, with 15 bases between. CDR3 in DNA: TGTGCCATCAGCGGGTCATCAGCGGCCAATGAGCAGTTCTTC. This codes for CAISGSSAANEQFF.